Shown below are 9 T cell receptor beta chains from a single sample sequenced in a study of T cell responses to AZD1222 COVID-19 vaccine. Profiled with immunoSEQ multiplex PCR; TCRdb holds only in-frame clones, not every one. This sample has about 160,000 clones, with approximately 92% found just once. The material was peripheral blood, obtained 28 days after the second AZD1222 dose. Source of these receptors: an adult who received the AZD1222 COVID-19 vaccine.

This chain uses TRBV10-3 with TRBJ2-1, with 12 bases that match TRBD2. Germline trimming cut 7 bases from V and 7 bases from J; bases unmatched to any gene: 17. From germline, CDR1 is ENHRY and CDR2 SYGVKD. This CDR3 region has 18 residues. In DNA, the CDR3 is TGTGCCATCAAGTTAGGGGCAGGACTAGCGGGAAAATTTAATGAGCAGTTCTTC. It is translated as CAIKLGAGLAGKFNEQFF.

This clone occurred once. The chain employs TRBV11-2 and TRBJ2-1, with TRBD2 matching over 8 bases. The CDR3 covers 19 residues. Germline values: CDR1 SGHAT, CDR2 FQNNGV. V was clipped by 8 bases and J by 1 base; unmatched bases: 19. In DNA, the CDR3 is TGTGCCAGCGAAAACGGTGGAATAGCGGGGCGTTCTTCCTACAATGAGCAGTTCTTC. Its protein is CASENGGIAGRSSYNEQFF.

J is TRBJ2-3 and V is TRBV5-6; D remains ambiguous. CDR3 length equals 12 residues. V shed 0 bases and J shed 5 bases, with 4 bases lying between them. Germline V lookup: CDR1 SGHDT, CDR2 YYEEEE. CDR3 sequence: CASSLGVDTQYF. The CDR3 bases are TGTGCCAGCAGCTTGGGGGTAGATACGCAGTATTTT. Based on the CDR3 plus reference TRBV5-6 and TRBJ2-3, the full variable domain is DAGVTQSPTHLIKTRGQQVTLRCSPKSGHDTVSWYQQALGQGPQFIFQYYEEEERQRGNFPDRFSGHQFPNYSSELNVNALLLGDSALYLCASSLGVDTQYFGPGTRLTVL.

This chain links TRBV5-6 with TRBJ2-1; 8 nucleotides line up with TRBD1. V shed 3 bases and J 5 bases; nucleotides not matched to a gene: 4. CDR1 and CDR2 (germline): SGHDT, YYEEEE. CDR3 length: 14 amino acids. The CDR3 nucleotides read TGTGCCAGCAGCTCTTGGACAGGGAACAATGAGCAGTTCTTC. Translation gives CASSSWTGNNEQFF.

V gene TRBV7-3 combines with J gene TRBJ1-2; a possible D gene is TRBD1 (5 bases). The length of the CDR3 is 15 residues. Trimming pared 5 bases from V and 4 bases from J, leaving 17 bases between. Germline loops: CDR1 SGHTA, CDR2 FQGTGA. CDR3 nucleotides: TGTGCCAGCAGCCCGGACGAGGGGCTGGGCTATGGCTACACCTTC. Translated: CASSPDEGLGYGYTF.

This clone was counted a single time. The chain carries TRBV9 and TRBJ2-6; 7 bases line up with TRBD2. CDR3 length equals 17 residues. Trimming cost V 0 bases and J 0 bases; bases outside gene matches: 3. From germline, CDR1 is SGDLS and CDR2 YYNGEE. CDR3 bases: TGTGCCAGCAGCGTAGCTGGACTAGTCTCTGGGGCCAACGTCCTGACTTTC. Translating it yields CASSVAGLVSGANVLTF. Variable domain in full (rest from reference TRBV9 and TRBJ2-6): DSGVTQTPKHLITATGQRVTLRCSPRSGDLSVYWYQQSLDQGLQFLIQYYNGEERAKGNILERFSAQQFPDLHSELNLSSLELGDSALYFCASSVAGLVSGANVLTFGAGSRLTVL.

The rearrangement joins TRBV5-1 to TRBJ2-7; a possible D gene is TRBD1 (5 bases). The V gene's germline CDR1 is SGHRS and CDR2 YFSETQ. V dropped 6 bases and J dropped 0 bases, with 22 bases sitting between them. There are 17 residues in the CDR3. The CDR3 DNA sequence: TGCGCCAGCAACTATTTTTCCCTTGGACAAAGCTCCTACGAGCAGTACTTC. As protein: CASNYFSLGQSSYEQYF.

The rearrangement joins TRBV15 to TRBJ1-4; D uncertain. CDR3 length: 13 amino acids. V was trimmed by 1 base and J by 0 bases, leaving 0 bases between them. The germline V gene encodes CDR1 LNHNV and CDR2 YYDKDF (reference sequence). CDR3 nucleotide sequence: TGTGCCACCAGCAGAGCAACTAATGAAAAACTGTTTTTT. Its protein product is CATSRATNEKLFF.

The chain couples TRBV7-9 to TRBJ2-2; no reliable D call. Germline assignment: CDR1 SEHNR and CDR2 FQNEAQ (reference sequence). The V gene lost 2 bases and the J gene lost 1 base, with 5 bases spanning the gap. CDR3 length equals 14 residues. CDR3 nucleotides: TGTGCCAGCAGCTTAAAAGGGAACACCGGGGAGCTGTTTTTT. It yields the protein CASSLKGNTGELFF.